The 10 T cell receptor beta chains presented below share a single source sample, sequenced in a study of blood T cell repertoires in COVID-19. Libraries were prepared by immunoSEQ multiplex PCR; TCRdb keeps only in-frame clonotypes and omits some of them. The table has roughly 150,000 clones, 80% seen once. Material for sequencing was peripheral blood. Every receptor here comes from a man aged 55 to 70 with acute or convalescent COVID-19.

The chain carries TRBV6-5 and TRBJ2-2; D is unresolved. This CDR3 has 12 residues. Germline V gene lookup returns CDR1 MNHEY and CDR2 SVGAGI. V gave up 8 bases and J gave up 9 bases, with 13 bases separating them. CDR3 coding DNA: TGTGCCAGCTTAGCCCCCGGAAGGGAGCTGTTTTTT. Protein sequence: CASLAPGRELFF.

This clone came up once. This chain connects TRBV6-5 to TRBJ1-5; TRBD1 matches at 7 bases. The junction had 6 bases not matched to a gene; V was cut back by 6 bases and J by 1 base. Germline CDR1 and CDR2: MNHEY and SVGAGI. The CDR3 spans 15 residues. CDR3 residues: CASRPTGISNQPQHF. The CDR3 DNA reads TGTGCCAGCAGGCCGACAGGGATCAGCAATCAGCCCCAGCATTTT.

The chain links TRBV2 to TRBJ2-1, with 7 bases identical to TRBD2. V was clipped by 6 bases and J by 4 bases; unmatched bases: 9. The CDR3 sequence is 15 residues long. CDR1 and CDR2 (germline): SNHLY, FYNNEI. CDR3 region: CASRAGGGSYNEQFF. The CDR3 DNA is TGTGCCAGCAGGGCTGGGGGAGGGTCATACAATGAGCAGTTCTTC.

The chain has TRBV27 and TRBJ1-3; TRBD1 agrees at 8 bases. Germline lookup yields CDR1 MNHEY and CDR2 SMNVEV (reference sequence). The CDR3 has 15 amino acids. With V trimmed by 4 bases and J by 5 bases, 7 bases remained unmatched. In DNA, the CDR3 is TGTGCCAGCAGTTCCCCCCGGACAGGGAGAAACACCATATATTTT. Protein product: CASSSPRTGRNTIYF.

This clone was found a few times. This chain links TRBV5-6 with TRBJ1-2, with 7 positions matching TRBD1. Germline V gene lookup returns CDR1 SGHDT and CDR2 YYEEEE. There are 14 residues in the CDR3. Unmatched junction bases numbered 7, after V lost 4 bases and J lost 4 bases. CDR3 sequence reads: CASSLGTATYGYTF. CDR3 coding DNA: TGTGCCAGCAGCCTCGGGACAGCAACCTATGGCTACACCTTC.

In this sample, this clone turned up once. The V call is TRBV18, the J call TRBJ1-5, with a possible D match to TRBD1 (6 bases). The length of the CDR3 is 13 residues. Trimming cost V 1 base and J 7 bases, with 8 bases left between them. The germline CDR1 and CDR2 sequences are KGHSH and LQKENI. The CDR3 bases are TGTGCCAGCTCACCACAGGGGGAACAGCCCCAGCATTTT. Amino acids: CASSPQGEQPQHF.

This chain joins TRBV20-1 and TRBJ1-4; TRBD1 might be the D (6 bases). The CDR3 has 13 amino acids. Per the germline V gene, CDR1 is DFQATT and CDR2 is SNEGSKA (reference sequence). V was pared by 3 bases and J by 7 bases, with 12 bases between. CDR3: CSASQGFGEKLFF. CDR3 sequence (DNA): TGCAGTGCTAGTCAGGGGTTCGGTGAAAAACTGTTTTTT.

The rearrangement links TRBV19 to TRBJ1-1, with 9 bases aligning to TRBD1. Germline V lookup: CDR1 LNHDA, CDR2 SQIVND (reference sequence). The CDR3 covers 15 residues. V lost 7 bases to trimming and J lost 1 base; unmatched junction nucleotides: 7. In DNA form, the CDR3 reads TGTGCCAGTACCCCCCAACAGGGGGCGAACACTGAAGCTTTCTTT. Translating gives CASTPQQGANTEAFF.

The CDR3 spells CASSLVSAGSAKNIQYF. The DNA for the CDR3 is TGTGCCAGCAGCTTAGTATCGGCAGGCTCAGCCAAAAACATTCAGTACTTC. The J gene is TRBJ2-4, the V gene TRBV7-2, with D uncertain. The V and J ends lost 1 base and 0 bases respectively, with 13 bases between them. This CDR3 is 17 amino acids long. Per germline, CDR1 SGHTA and CDR2 FQGNSA.

The V gene is TRBV11-2, the J gene TRBJ2-3, with TRBD2 matching over 9 bases. J lost 8 bases, V lost 5 bases, and 11 bases had no gene match. Germline lookup yields CDR1 SGHAT and CDR2 FQNNGV. The CDR3 has 15 residues. CDR3: CASSLLAGAMGTQYF. CDR3 DNA: TGTGCCAGCAGCCTACTAGCGGGCGCTATGGGTACGCAGTATTTT.